This TCR beta chain was identified during a study of OX40 agonist ivuxolimab in advanced cancers. Study information: Prior checkpoint blockade (anti-PD-1, anti-PD-L1 or anti-CTLA-4) was permitted; around 37% had it. Study-level findings and limits: Among some nonresponders, normalized T-cell clonal expansion was also low.

Patients had blood sampled at baseline and again on cycle 4 day 1 and cycle 7 day 1. This clone was detected a few times. Its antigen remains unknown. Repertoires were generated with immunoSEQ multiplex PCR, while TCRdb's copy carries only in-frame clones and drops some. This table has 90,000 to 100,000 clones, around 85% appearing once. The CDR3 is made up of 14 amino acids. V was pared by 11 bases and J by 0 bases, with 14 bases between. Looked up from germline, CDR1 is ENHRY and CDR2 is SYGVKD. The sequence was obtained from an adult with an advanced solid tumor such as melanoma, head and neck, liver or kidney cancer. The input for sequencing was CD4+ or CD8+ T cells sorted from blood, taken in a trial of the OX40 agonist ivuxolimab. The chain recombines TRBV10-3 with TRBJ1-5; D is uncertain. CDR3 loop: CASGGGDSNQPQHF. Here the CDR3 DNA reads TGTGCCTCTGGAGGAGGAGATAGCAATCAGCCCCAGCATTTT.